The 27 T cell receptor beta chains below were found in one sample sequenced in a study of T cell repertoires in cytomegalovirus infection. For these receptors, no antigen is known. TCRdb reprocessed the reads via MiXCR and lists one record per CDR3 protein. The sample carries more than 55,000 distinct CDR3 sequences, roughly 20% recorded once. Sequenced material: CD8+ T cells from cultured PBMCs, taken from culture after CMV antigen stimulation. These receptors were taken from a human donor in good health (CMV status not recorded). Some clones in this sample may be carry-over from other donors' samples.

This clonotype was observed a handful of times. J is TRBJ1-1 and V is TRBV6-5, with D unresolved. Trimming pared 1 base from V and 1 base from J, leaving 10 bases between. The CDR3 covers 15 residues. From germline, CDR1 is MNHEY and CDR2 SVGAGI. The CDR3 region is CASSYFGRSNTEAFF. In DNA, the CDR3 is TGTGCCAGCAGTTACTTTGGCAGGTCGAACACTGAAGCTTTCTTT.

Here the CDR3 reads CASSRSSGQETQYF. In DNA, the CDR3 is TGTGCCAGCAGTCGGTCTAGCGGACAAGAGACCCAGTACTTC. V gene TRBV27 combines with J gene TRBJ2-5; 7 nucleotides align to TRBD2. Trimming at V came to 5 bases and at J to 2 bases, leaving 5 bases not matched to a gene. The CDR3 covers 14 residues. Germline loops: CDR1 MNHEY, CDR2 SMNVEV (reference sequence).

J is TRBJ1-4 and V is TRBV6-5, with D hard to call. The CDR3 loop spans 14 amino acids. Per the germline V gene, CDR1 is MNHEY and CDR2 is SVGAGI. The ends were cut back, 2 bases at V and 6 bases at J, with 10 bases in the middle. The CDR3 nucleotides read TGTGCCAGCAGTTACGGTCTAGGCGATGAAAAACTGTTTTTT. Translation: CASSYGLGDEKLFF.

This chain connects TRBV6-1 to TRBJ2-3; 11 bases map to TRBD2. Germline loops: CDR1 MNHNS, CDR2 SASEGT. J was trimmed by 4 bases and V by 5 bases; bases with no gene match: 5. The CDR3 consists of 15 residues. CDR3 in DNA: TGTGCCAGCAGTTTTATTAGCGGGGGGGCAGATACGCAGTATTTT. Its protein is CASSFISGGADTQYF.

The gene calls are TRBV6-2 or TRBV6-3 and TRBJ2-5, with a possible D match to TRBD2 (5 bases). Trimming took off 8 bases at V and 4 bases at J, with 5 bases between the two ends. From germline, CDR1 is MNHEY and CDR2 SVGEGT. CDR3 length: 10 residues. CDR3 residues: CASEGETQYF. In DNA form, the CDR3 reads TGTGCCAGCGAGGGAGAGACCCAGTACTTC.

V gene TRBV7-8 combines with J gene TRBJ1-1; D is undetermined. The CDR3 consists of 15 residues. Per the germline V gene, CDR1 is SGHVS and CDR2 is FQNEAQ. V was trimmed by 1 base and J by 8 bases, leaving 17 bases between them. The CDR3 region has the DNA TGTGCCAGCAGCTTAGATATCGGGGAAAGCCCGGAAGCTTTCTTT. This sequence encodes CASSLDIGESPEAFF.

This clonotype showed up just a few times. This chain connects TRBV6-5 to TRBJ1-5, with D perhaps TRBD1 (5 bases). Trimming cost V 2 bases and J 6 bases, with 11 bases left between them. The V gene's germline CDR1 is MNHEY and CDR2 SVGAGI. The CDR3 consists of 14 residues. CDR3 DNA sequence: TGTGCCAGCAGTTACGGGGGACCGAGTCAGCCCCAGCATTTT. Protein sequence: CASSYGGPSQPQHF.

With respect to this clonotype: This may be a read error, as it is one base from a much larger clone. This chain links TRBV4-3 with TRBJ1-5; D is unclear. Looked up from germline, CDR1 is LGHNA and CDR2 is YSLEER. Trimming took off 0 bases at V and 2 bases at J, with 11 bases between the two ends. The CDR3 consists of 16 residues. The CDR3 nucleotides read TGCGCCAGCAGCCAAGAAGGAGGTGTGGGCAATCAGCCCCAGCATTTT. This translates into CASSQEGGVGNQPQHF.

The chain joins TRBV5-1 to TRBJ2-7; D is unclear. Trimming took 1 base from V and 2 from J, leaving 7 bases between them. The CDR3 contains 13 residues. The V gene's germline CDR1 is SGHRS and CDR2 YFSETQ. CDR3 sequence reads: CASSLTVTYEQYF. The CDR3 DNA follows: TGCGCCAGCAGCTTGACAGTAACCTACGAGCAGTACTTC.

This chain links TRBV2 with TRBJ1-5, with D tentatively TRBD1 (6 bases). The CDR3 has 19 amino acids. V shed 0 bases and J shed 1 base, with 19 bases lying between them. Germline V gene lookup returns CDR1 SNHLY and CDR2 FYNNEI. CDR3 in DNA: TGTGCCAGCAGTGAAGCGCTTCGGGGCAGGGGAAGGAGCAATCAGCCCCAGCATTTT. This sequence encodes CASSEALRGRGRSNQPQHF.

The table lists this clonotype with a few counts. This chain uses TRBV7-2 with TRBJ2-1, with 9 bases fitting TRBD2. Trimming cost V 3 bases and J 6 bases; bases outside gene matches: 6. The CDR3 runs to 15 residues. In germline, CDR1 is SGHTA, CDR2 FQGNSA. CDR3 sequence reads: CASSLRLAEVNEQFF. The CDR3 DNA sequence: TGTGCCAGCAGCTTGAGACTAGCGGAGGTCAATGAGCAGTTCTTC. The full variable domain, with the rest looked up from reference TRBV7-2 and TRBJ2-1, is GAGVSQSPSNKVTEKGKDVELRCDPISGHTALYWYRQSLGQGLEFLIYFQGNSAPDKSGLPSDRFSAERTGGSVSTLTIQRTQQEDSAVYLCASSLRLAEVNEQFFGPGTRLTVL.

This clonotype occurred a few times. The CDR3, as DNA: TGTGCCAGCAGTTACTTCGGGCCTAGCAATCAGCCCCAGCATTTT. Protein sequence: CASSYFGPSNQPQHF. The V gene is TRBV6-2 or TRBV6-3, the J gene TRBJ1-5, with no clear D. Deletions cut 1 base from V and 0 bases from J, with 7 bases between. Germline loops: CDR1 MNHEY, CDR2 SVGEGT. This CDR3 is 15 amino acids long.

The chain uses TRBV7-3 and TRBJ2-3, with TRBD1 matching over 9 bases. CDR3 length: 15 amino acids. V trimming: 5 bases; J trimming: 1 base; junction bases outside the gene matches: 4. Germline assignment: CDR1 SGHTA and CDR2 FQGTGA. Written as DNA, the CDR3 is TGTGCCAGCAGCATGACAGGGGGAGGCACAGATACGCAGTATTTT. It encodes CASSMTGGGTDTQYF. Filled out from reference TRBV7-3 and TRBJ2-3, the complete variable domain reads GAGVSQTPSNKVTEKGKYVELRCDPISGHTALYWYRQSLGQGPEFLIYFQGTGAADDSGLPNDRFFAVRPEGSVSTLKIQRTERGDSAVYLCASSMTGGGTDTQYFGPGTRLTVL.

Here the CDR3 DNA reads TGTGCCAGCAGCTCCCCAGAGTATAGCAATCAGCCCCAGCATTTT. It yields the protein CASSSPEYSNQPQHF. The V gene is TRBV7-9, the J gene TRBJ1-5; D is unresolved. Germline V gene lookup returns CDR1 SEHNR and CDR2 FQNEAQ (reference sequence). With 4 bases removed from V and 0 bases from J, the gap between germline ends came to 10 bases. This CDR3 spans 15 amino acids.

The sample holds a few counts of this clonotype. This chain joins TRBV7-9 and TRBJ1-5; TRBD1 matches 8 bases. Losses at the gene ends were 5 bases for V and 5 bases for J; bases not matched to a gene: 5. Germline V CDR1 and CDR2: SEHNR, FQNEAQ (reference sequence). This CDR3 is 14 amino acids long. The CDR3 reads CASSRTGGDQPQHF. In DNA, the CDR3 is TGTGCCAGCAGCCGCACAGGGGGAGATCAGCCCCAGCATTTT.

This clonotype has only a few counts. The chain links TRBV28 to TRBJ2-7; D is unresolved. The V end lost 2 bases, the J end lost 6 bases, and 11 bases lay between the germline ends. The germline gives CDR1 MDHEN, CDR2 SYDVKM. The CDR3 is made up of 13 amino acids. CDR3 sequence (DNA): TGTGCCAGCAGTTTAATCCAGGATGGCGAGCAGTACTTC. The encoded protein is CASSLIQDGEQYF.

This clonotype appeared a few times. The chain has TRBV5-6 and TRBJ2-1; D is perhaps TRBD1 (6 bases). This CDR3 spans 17 amino acids. Per the germline V gene, CDR1 is SGHDT and CDR2 is YYEEEE. Trimming shortened V by 4 bases and J by 1 base, and 18 bases separated the two germline ends. The CDR3 DNA reads as TGTGCCAGCAGCCAACCCGTAGACAGGAGATCCTACAATGAGCAGTTCTTC. This sequence encodes CASSQPVDRRSYNEQFF.

The V and J genes are TRBV4-1 and TRBJ1-1, with D possibly matching TRBD1 (5 bases). The ends were cut back, 1 base at V and 6 bases at J, with 12 bases in the middle. Germline V lookup: CDR1 MGHRA, CDR2 YSYEKL. The CDR3 spans 14 residues. CDR3 region: CASSQGGLNAEAFF. In DNA form, the CDR3 reads TGCGCCAGCAGCCAAGGGGGCCTAAACGCTGAAGCTTTCTTT.

V gene TRBV19 combines with J gene TRBJ2-1; D is possibly TRBD1 (6 bases). The CDR3 has 15 amino acids. V was pared by 1 base and J by 8 bases, with 15 bases between. In germline, CDR1 is LNHDA, CDR2 SQIVND (reference sequence). The CDR3 DNA sequence: TGTGCCAGTAGTATAGTAATCCGCAGGGGAGATGAGCAGTTCTTC. Amino acid sequence: CASSIVIRRGDEQFF.

This clonotype was picked up a small number of times. This chain joins TRBV12-3 or TRBV12-4 and TRBJ1-2; 7 bases match TRBD1. This CDR3 spans 14 amino acids. With 6 bases clipped from V and 8 bases from J, the junction kept 12 bases outside the gene matches. CDR3 nucleotide sequence: TGTGCCAGCAGACCTTCGACAGGGTGGTGGGGCTACACCTTC. Protein sequence: CASRPSTGWWGYTF.

The CDR3 sequence is CASRGFGVETQYF. The DNA of the CDR3 is TGTGCCAGCAGGGGATTCGGGGTCGAGACCCAGTACTTC. V usage is TRBV7-6 and J usage is TRBJ2-5; perhaps TRBD2 as D (5 bases). The CDR3 contains 13 residues. Germline V gene lookup returns CDR1 SGHVS and CDR2 FNYEAQ. V was clipped by 6 bases and J by 5 bases, with 13 bases between them.

The CDR3 loop is CASSGRTGRYEQYF. CDR3 nucleotide sequence: TGTGCCAGCAGCGGCAGGACAGGGAGGTACGAGCAGTACTTC. This chain uses TRBV7-9 with TRBJ2-7; TRBD1 matches 8 bases. Trimming removed 5 bases from V and 4 bases from J; junction bases left unmatched: 7. Germline-derived CDR1 and CDR2 are SEHNR and FQNEAQ (reference sequence). This CDR3 is 14 amino acids long.

By share, this clonotype ranks as medium-sized. The chain is built from TRBV4-1 and TRBJ1-2; weak D call: TRBD1 (6 bases). Trimming took 0 bases from V and 4 from J, leaving 12 bases between them. The CDR3 has 15 residues. CDR1 is MGHRA, CDR2 YSYEKL, per germline. CDR3 loop: CASSQDGGAGYGYTF. In nucleotides, the CDR3 is TGCGCCAGCAGCCAAGACGGGGGCGCTGGCTATGGCTACACCTTC.

This sequence joins TRBV7-9 and TRBJ1-2; a possible D gene is TRBD1 (6 bases). CDR3 size: 14 residues. V was clipped by 3 bases and J by 6 bases, with 14 bases between them. CDR1 and CDR2 from the germline V gene are SEHNR and FQNEAQ (reference sequence). CDR3 in DNA: TGTGCCAGCAGCTTGGGGGGGCTACTCAATGGCTACACCTTC. Encoded protein: CASSLGGLLNGYTF.

This clonotype came up a few times. The chain employs TRBV7-2 and TRBJ2-3; weak D call: TRBD1 (6 bases). Germline CDR1 SGHTA, CDR2 FQGNSA. V lost 5 bases and J 3 bases, leaving 12 bases between the germline ends. The CDR3 totals 14 residues. The CDR3 DNA reads as TGTGCCAGCAGCCCTAAACAGGGTACAGATACGCAGTATTTT. Translation: CASSPKQGTDTQYF.

This clonotype showed up just a few times. The chain links TRBV12-3 or TRBV12-4 to TRBJ1-2; the match to TRBD1 covers 7 bases. CDR3 length: 17 amino acids. V lost 4 bases and J lost 1; bases outside the gene matches: 12. The CDR3 region is CASSSRTGTSFNYGYTF. The CDR3 DNA sequence: TGTGCCAGCAGTTCCCGGACAGGAACCTCTTTTAACTATGGCTACACCTTC.

This clonotype was counted only a few times. The chain links TRBV7-2 to TRBJ2-7; no reliable D call. Germline CDR1 reads SGHTA; CDR2 reads FQGNSA. This CDR3 has 13 residues. Trimming left V 8 bases short and J 0 bases short, with 11 bases between. The CDR3 protein is CASGNWASYEQYF. CDR3 nucleotides: TGTGCCAGCGGAAACTGGGCCTCCTACGAGCAGTACTTC.